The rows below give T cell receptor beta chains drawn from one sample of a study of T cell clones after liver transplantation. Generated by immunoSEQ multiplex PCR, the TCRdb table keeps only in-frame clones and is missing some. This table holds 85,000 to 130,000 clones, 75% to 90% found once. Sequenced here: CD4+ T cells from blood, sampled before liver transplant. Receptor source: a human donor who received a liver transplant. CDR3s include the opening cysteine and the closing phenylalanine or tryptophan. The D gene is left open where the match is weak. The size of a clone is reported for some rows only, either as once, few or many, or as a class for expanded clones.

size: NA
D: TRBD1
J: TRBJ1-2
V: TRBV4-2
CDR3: CASSQEMGQPYGYTF
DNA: TGTGCCAGCAGCCAAGAGATGGGACAGCCTTATGGCTACACCTTC

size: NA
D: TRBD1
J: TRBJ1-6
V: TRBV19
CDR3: CASRSGGTGGISPLHF
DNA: TGTGCCAGTAGGTCGGGAGGGACAGGGGGCATTTCACCCCTCCACTTT

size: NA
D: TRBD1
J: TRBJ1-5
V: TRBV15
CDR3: CATSREYGQGRNQPQHF
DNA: TGTGCCACCAGCAGAGAGTACGGACAGGGGAGGAATCAGCCCCAGCATTTT

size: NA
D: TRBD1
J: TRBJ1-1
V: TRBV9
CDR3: CASSVTGTGPTEAFF
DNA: TGTGCCAGCAGCGTAACCGGGACAGGGCCCACTGAAGCTTTCTTT

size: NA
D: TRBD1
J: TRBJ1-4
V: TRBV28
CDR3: CASSSTDRGKEKLFF
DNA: TGTGCCAGCAGCTCCACGGACAGGGGAAAGGAAAAACTGTTTTTT

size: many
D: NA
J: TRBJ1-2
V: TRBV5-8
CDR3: CASSLGYGYTF
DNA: TGTGCCAGCAGCTTGGGATATGGCTACACCTTC

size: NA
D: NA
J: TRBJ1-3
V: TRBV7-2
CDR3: CASTPGPQGNTIYF
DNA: TGTGCCAGCACTCCGGGACCCCAAGGAAACACCATATATTTT

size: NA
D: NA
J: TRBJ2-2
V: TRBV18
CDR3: CASSPWPPGGANTGELFF
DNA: TGTGCCAGCTCACCATGGCCCCCCGGGGGAGCAAACACCGGGGAGCTGTTTTTT

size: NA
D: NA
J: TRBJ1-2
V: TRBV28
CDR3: CASIPERVDGYTF
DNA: TGTGCCAGCATACCCGAAAGGGTAGATGGCTACACCTTC

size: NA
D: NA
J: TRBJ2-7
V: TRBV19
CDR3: CATQGYYEQYF
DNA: TGTGCCACTCAGGGTTACTACGAGCAGTACTTC

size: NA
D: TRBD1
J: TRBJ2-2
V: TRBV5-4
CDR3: CASSLPTGQDTGELFF
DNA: TGTGCCAGCAGCTTGCCCACGGGACAGGACACCGGGGAGCTGTTTTTT

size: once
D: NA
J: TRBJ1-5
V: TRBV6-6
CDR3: CASAPVGNNQPQHF
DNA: TGTGCCAGCGCCCCCGTGGGGAACAATCAGCCCCAGCATTTT

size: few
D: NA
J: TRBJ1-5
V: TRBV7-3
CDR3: CASSRGSNQPQHF
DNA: TGTGCCAGCAGTAGGGGTAGCAATCAGCCCCAGCATTTT

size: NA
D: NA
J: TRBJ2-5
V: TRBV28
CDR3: CAGGRKETQYF
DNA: TGTGCGGGGGGGCGAAAAGAGACCCAGTACTTC